The clone carrying this TCR beta chain was seen more than once but under ten times. The antigen is undetermined. TCRdb keeps only in-frame clones here, not all; method: immunoSEQ multiplex PCR. This sample yields tens of thousands of clones, of which 80% to 95% are seen a single time; around 3.2% belongs to the top ten. The sample is drawn from a study of T cell responses to AZD1222 COVID-19 vaccine. Study observations and caveats: There were mostly white British donors and more females than males, and clonal diversity was possibly underestimated. The study found Spike-specific TCR breadth and depth rose after two AZD1222 doses. Per reports, nearly half of all spike-specific TCRs target regions that are unmutated in variants.

V lost 4 bases, J lost 6 bases, and 14 bases lay in between. Germline-derived CDR1 and CDR2 are SGHNT and YYREEE (reference sequence). The CDR3 spans 13 residues. Second-dose intervals near 4 or 12 weeks were combined. The sample was peripheral blood, taken 28 days after the second AZD1222 dose. This receptor was taken from an adult who received the AZD1222 COVID-19 vaccine. V and J are TRBV5-4 and TRBJ2-7; D gene ambiguous. The CDR3 sequence is CASSQDPSAEQYF. The CDR3 region has the DNA TGTGCCAGCAGCCAGGATCCGAGCGCCGAGCAGTACTTC.